Following are 13 T cell receptor beta chains from one sample sequenced in a study of low-dose radiotherapy and immunotherapy resistance in tumors. First-strand cDNA used TRAV- and TRBV-specific primers, covering alpha and beta chains. TCRs were put through around 20 PCR cycles of amplification with Phusion. A constant-region primer and the V-primer adapter served as the primer pair. TCRdb passed the reads through MiXCR, listing each CDR3 protein once. The repertoire consists of approximately 30,000 distinct CDR3 sequences, with 49% occurring once and the leading ten covering around 6%. Stated time point: after trial treatment. As to treatment: LDRT plus nivolumab, ipilimumab, low-dose cyclophosphamide and aspirin (RACIN trial). This material consisted of PBMCs, taken after low-dose radiotherapy plus immunotherapy. The receptors here all came from a male donor with gallbladder cancer.

This clonotype has at least ten counts. This sequence joins TRBV7-2 and TRBJ2-5; no clear D gene. This CDR3 comprises 15 residues. The germline V gene encodes CDR1 SGHTA and CDR2 FQGNSA. With 3 bases removed from V and 2 bases from J, the gap between germline ends came to 13 bases. CDR3 nucleotides: TGTGCCAGCAGCTTTGAAAGTGGAATACAAGAGACCCAGTACTTC. The encoded protein is CASSFESGIQETQYF.

This chain uses TRBV12-3 or TRBV12-4 with TRBJ2-1; D not resolved. The CDR3 runs 15 residues. The ends were cut back, 2 bases at V and 4 bases at J, with 12 bases in the middle. CDR3 loop: CASSLSGKQYNEQFF. The CDR3 nucleotides are TGTGCCAGCAGTTTATCAGGAAAACAGTACAATGAGCAGTTCTTC.

This clonotype was seen a few times. V gene TRBV12-3 or TRBV12-4 combines with J gene TRBJ1-4; TRBD1 might be the D (5 bases). This CDR3 contains 14 residues. V dropped 6 bases and J dropped 3 bases, with 11 bases sitting between them. This CDR3 is CASRTGTANEKLFF. Written as DNA, the CDR3 is TGTGCCAGCAGAACCGGGACCGCTAATGAAAAACTGTTTTTT.

This clonotype was seen just once. Only one base separates this from a far larger clonotype, so it likely reflects a read error. The CDR3 is CASSWDYSNELFF. The CDR3 bases are TGTGCCAGCAGCTGGGACTATTCCAATGAGCTGTTCTTC. V usage is TRBV5-5 and J usage is TRBJ2-1, with TRBD2 matching over 7 bases. The germline CDR1 and CDR2 sequences are SGHKS and YYEKEE (reference sequence). The CDR3 has 13 amino acids.

This clonotype was seen ten or more times. The chain recombines TRBV23-1 with TRBJ2-3; no clear D gene. TRBV23-1 is noted as an ORF with a role that remains uncertain. The CDR3 consists of 15 residues. The V and J ends lost 3 bases and 2 bases respectively, with 12 bases between them. This CDR3 reads CASSHFRLFTDTQYF. The CDR3 DNA reads TGCGCCAGCAGTCATTTTCGACTTTTCACAGATACGCAGTATTTT.

This clonotype has just one count. The V call is TRBV20-1, the J call TRBJ2-1; D perhaps matches TRBD2 (5 bases). Germline values: CDR1 DFQATT, CDR2 SNEGSKA (reference sequence). V lost 5 bases and J 6 bases, leaving 14 bases between the germline ends. The CDR3 runs to 13 residues. This chain's CDR3 is CSAGPGSSNEQFF. In DNA, the CDR3 is TGCAGTGCTGGGCCGGGATCTTCCAATGAGCAGTTCTTC.

This rearrangement joins TRBV28 to TRBJ1-2; D is possibly TRBD1 (6 bases). The CDR3 length is 15 residues. CDR1 is MDHEN and CDR2 is SYDVKM in the germline V gene. The V end was cut by 5 bases, the J end by 6 bases, with 19 bases between. The CDR3 DNA is TGTGCCAGCAGTAAAGGGGACATTTCGACCAATGGCTACACCTTC. Translating it yields CASSKGDISTNGYTF.

J is TRBJ2-7 and V is TRBV5-1; the match to TRBD1 covers 8 bases. V lost 4 bases and J lost 2; bases outside the gene matches: 5. Germline V gene lookup returns CDR1 SGHRS and CDR2 YFSETQ. This CDR3 is built from 14 residues. For the CDR3, the DNA is TGCGCCAGCAGCACGCAGGGGGCGCCCTACGAGCAGTACTTC. It is translated as CASSTQGAPYEQYF. Full variable domain (outside the CDR3, taken from reference TRBV5-1 and TRBJ2-7): KAGVTQTPRYLIKTRGQQVTLSCSPISGHRSVSWYQQTPGQGLQFLFEYFSETQRNKGNFPGRFSGRQFSNSRSEMNVSTLELGDSALYLCASSTQGAPYEQYFGPGTRLTVT.

This clonotype ranks as medium-sized. This chain links TRBV5-6 with TRBJ1-2; a weak D match, TRBD1 (6 bases). The CDR3 is 12 residues long. CDR1 and CDR2 from the germline V gene are SGHDT and YYEEEE. The V gene lost 3 bases and the J gene lost 8 bases, with 11 bases spanning the gap. CDR3 DNA sequence: TGTGCCAGCAGCTCCCAGGGGAGCGGCTACACCTTC. It codes for CASSSQGSGYTF.

This clonotype has a count of ten or more. The genes are TRBV7-2 and TRBJ2-7; TRBD1 might be the D (6 bases). The V gene's germline CDR1 is SGHTA and CDR2 FQGNSA. Trimming pared 5 bases from V and 3 bases from J, leaving 11 bases between. CDR3 length equals 13 residues. For the CDR3, the DNA is TGTGCCAGCAGCCCAGGACAGCGCTACGAGCAGTACTTC. Protein: CASSPGQRYEQYF.

The chain carries TRBV19 and TRBJ2-1; unclear D gene. This CDR3 contains 14 residues. Trimming shortened V by 3 bases and J by 8 bases, and 14 bases separated the two germline ends. Germline lookup yields CDR1 LNHDA and CDR2 SQIVND (reference sequence). The CDR3 sequence is CASSIGNRVDEQFF. CDR3 in DNA: TGTGCCAGTAGTATTGGGAACCGGGTCGATGAGCAGTTCTTC.

This sequence joins TRBV6-5 and TRBJ2-7; the D gene could be TRBD1 or TRBD2 (5 bases each). The CDR3 loop spans 14 amino acids. Trimming stripped 2 bases from V and 2 bases from J, with 10 bases between. Germline loops: CDR1 MNHEY, CDR2 SVGAGI. CDR3 nucleotides: TGTGCCAGCAGTTACCCAGGGAGTCCCTACGAGCAGTACTTC. It encodes CASSYPGSPYEQYF.

The chain uses TRBV9 and TRBJ2-1, with a possible D match to TRBD2 (5 bases). The CDR3 is 13 amino acids. Germline V lookup: CDR1 SGDLS, CDR2 YYNGEE. Trimming cost V 1 base and J 7 bases, with 9 bases left between them. The CDR3 spells CASSVTGLNEQFF. The CDR3 coding sequence is TGTGCCAGCAGCGTAACGGGATTGAATGAGCAGTTCTTC.